The 26 T cell receptor beta chains given below trace back to one sample, sequenced in a study of control samples from healthy donors and cancer patients. Generated by immunoSEQ multiplex PCR, the TCRdb table keeps only in-frame clones and is missing some. The sample contains roughly 100,000 clones, about 86% of which appear only once. The sample was blood. The source is a woman aged 50 to 65 in good health.

The CDR3 protein is CASRGLVHTGELFF. Here the CDR3 DNA reads TGTGCCAGCAGAGGACTAGTTCACACCGGGGAGCTGTTTTTT. The genes are TRBV7-2 and TRBJ2-2; 7 positions agree with TRBD2. Trimming removed 6 bases from V and 3 bases from J; junction bases left unmatched: 4. The germline gives CDR1 SGHTA, CDR2 FQGNSA. The length of the CDR3 is 14 residues.

The J gene is TRBJ2-1, the V gene TRBV7-2; TRBD2 agrees at 8 bases. The CDR3 consists of 15 residues. The germline gives CDR1 SGHTA, CDR2 FQGNSA. The J segment lost 4 bases and the V segment lost 6 bases, leaving 8 bases of the junction unmatched. The CDR3 sequence is CASRSPAGGYNEQFF. The CDR3 DNA is TGTGCCAGCAGATCTCCGGCGGGGGGTTACAATGAGCAGTTCTTC.

A few counts support this clone. This sequence joins TRBV7-9 and TRBJ2-1; tentatively, D is TRBD1 or TRBD2 (5 bases each). Looked up from germline, CDR1 is SEHNR and CDR2 is FQNEAQ (reference sequence). This CDR3 is built from 14 residues. Trimming took 4 bases from V and 7 from J, leaving 14 bases between them. The CDR3 nucleotides read TGTGCCAGCAGCTCCCGGGACCCCCGAAATGAGCAGTTCTTC. This encodes CASSSRDPRNEQFF.

The chain links TRBV6-2 or TRBV6-3 to TRBJ1-1; TRBD1 might be the D (6 bases). V lost 5 bases to trimming and J lost 1 base, with 11 bases between them. Germline V lookup: CDR1 MNHEY, CDR2 SVGEGT. The CDR3 consists of 14 residues. The CDR3 loop reads CASSLGGPNTEAFF. The CDR3 DNA sequence: TGTGCCAGCAGTCTCGGGGGCCCGAACACTGAAGCTTTCTTT.

V and J are TRBV7-8 and TRBJ2-7; D unclear. There are 15 residues in the CDR3. CDR1 and CDR2 from the germline V gene are SGHVS and FQNEAQ. V was trimmed by 5 bases and J by 6 bases, leaving 20 bases between them. The CDR3 loop reads CASSPFSPAEVEQYF. CDR3 sequence (DNA): TGTGCCAGCAGCCCCTTCTCCCCAGCAGAGGTCGAGCAGTACTTC.

V and J are TRBV9 and TRBJ1-1; no reliable D call. The CDR3 consists of 17 residues. Germline-derived CDR1 and CDR2 are SGDLS and YYNGEE. The germline V and J ends were trimmed by 0 bases and 3 bases, with 18 bases remaining between them. This CDR3 is CASSVANFGYSDTEAFF. CDR3 DNA sequence: TGTGCCAGCAGCGTAGCTAATTTCGGGTATTCGGACACTGAAGCTTTCTTT.

This sequence joins TRBV27 and TRBJ2-1; D may match TRBD1 or TRBD2 (5 bases each). Germline CDR1 is MNHEY and CDR2 is SMNVEV (reference sequence). Trimming removed 0 bases from V and 0 bases from J, with 24 bases in between. The CDR3 contains 21 residues. Here the CDR3 reads CASSLSSVPTVTGGSYNEQFF. CDR3 nucleotide sequence: TGTGCCAGCAGTTTATCTAGCGTACCCACGGTAACTGGGGGCTCCTACAATGAGCAGTTCTTC.

The chain joins TRBV5-1 to TRBJ2-2; 8 nucleotides match TRBD2. V lost 5 bases and J lost 2; bases outside the gene matches: 8. Germline V gene sequence: CDR1 SGHRS, CDR2 YFSETQ. CDR3 length: 16 amino acids. CDR3 nucleotide sequence: TGCGCCAGCAGGCTCGGCGGGGGGCCAAACACCGGGGAGCTGTTTTTT. Protein sequence: CASRLGGGPNTGELFF. The full variable domain, completed using reference TRBV5-1 and TRBJ2-2, is KAGVTQTPRYLIKTRGQQVTLSCSPISGHRSVSWYQQTPGQGLQFLFEYFSETQRNKGNFPGRFSGRQFSNSRSEMNVSTLELGDSALYLCASRLGGGPNTGELFFGEGSRLTVL.

The rearrangement uses TRBV11-2 and TRBJ2-1; 10 nucleotides align to TRBD2. J gave up 5 bases and V 1 base, and 2 bases lay outside the gene matches. The CDR3 has 15 residues. Germline loops: CDR1 SGHAT, CDR2 FQNNGV. The CDR3 spells CASSLALAGHNEQFF. In DNA, the CDR3 is TGTGCCAGCAGCTTAGCACTAGCGGGACACAATGAGCAGTTCTTC.

V gene TRBV28 combines with J gene TRBJ2-7, with D tentatively TRBD2 (7 bases). The CDR3 spans 17 residues. Between the trimmed V and J ends, which lost 4 bases and 1 base, there was a span of 20 bases. The germline V gene has CDR1 MDHEN and CDR2 SYDVKM. CDR3 loop: CASSSLGRGLGSYEQYF. The CDR3 DNA sequence: TGTGCCAGCAGTTCTCTTGGGAGGGGGTTAGGTTCCTACGAGCAGTACTTC. Full variable domain (missing parts from reference TRBV28 and TRBJ2-7): DVKVTQSSRYLVKRTGEKVFLECVQDMDHENMFWYRQDPGLGLRLIYFSYDVKMKEKGDIPEGYSVSREKKERFSLILESASTNQTSMYLCASSSLGRGLGSYEQYFGPGTRLTVT.

A remark on this clone: Other DNA sequences within the sample encode an identical CDR3. This chain joins TRBV12-3 or TRBV12-4 and TRBJ2-5; D not certain. With 2 bases removed from V and 8 bases from J, the gap between germline ends came to 6 bases. The CDR3 has 11 amino acids. DNA of the CDR3: TGTGCCAGCAGTTTATCTGAAACCCAGTACTTC. Protein product: CASSLSETQYF.

This chain connects TRBV19 to TRBJ2-1; 7 nucleotides agree with TRBD2. The germline gives CDR1 LNHDA, CDR2 SQIVND (reference sequence). The CDR3 runs 15 residues. The ends lost 8 bases at V and 7 bases at J; junction bases unmatched: 14. In DNA form, the CDR3 reads TGTGCCAGTGGGGGGGATAGGGCTAGTCCAAATGAGCAGTTCTTC. Its translation: CASGGDRASPNEQFF.

The chain uses TRBV6-2 or TRBV6-3 and TRBJ1-1; TRBD1 aligns across 7 bases. This CDR3 is 16 amino acids long. V shed 6 bases, J shed 7 bases, and the junction held 17 bases outside the gene matches. Germline V lookup: CDR1 MNHEY, CDR2 SVGEGT. Written as DNA, the CDR3 is TGTGCCAGCAGCCCGTACTCAGGGGGACACCTTCTTGAAGCTTTCTTT. Amino acid sequence: CASSPYSGGHLLEAFF.

The chain couples TRBV9 to TRBJ2-2; a weak D match, TRBD1 (5 bases). Deletions cut 0 bases from V and 4 bases from J, with 10 bases between. CDR1 and CDR2 (germline): SGDLS, YYNGEE. The CDR3 is 15 amino acids. CDR3 bases: TGTGCCAGCAGCGTAGATCAGGGTCCCACCGGGGAGCTGTTTTTT. Translating it yields CASSVDQGPTGELFF.

The sample holds a few counts of this clone. The rearrangement joins TRBV28 to TRBJ2-5; no definite D call. CDR3 length equals 14 residues. Trimming took 2 bases from V and 2 from J, leaving 9 bases between them. Looked up from germline, CDR1 is MDHEN and CDR2 is SYDVKM. Written as DNA, the CDR3 is TGTGCCAGCAGTTTAGGGCGGTCACAAGAGACCCAGTACTTC. Encoded protein: CASSLGRSQETQYF.

V gene TRBV12-5 combines with J gene TRBJ2-7; 9 bases map to TRBD1. Unmatched junction bases numbered 13, after V lost 0 bases and J lost 7 bases. CDR1 and CDR2 (germline): LGHNT, FRNRAP. The CDR3 is 17 residues long. The CDR3 DNA sequence: TGTGCTAGTGGTTTGGTAGCGGGGACAGGGCCTCGGGAGGAGCAGTACTTC. Protein: CASGLVAGTGPREEQYF.

V is TRBV4-1 and J is TRBJ1-2; D is unclear. Between the trimmed V and J ends, which lost 1 base and 4 bases, there was a span of 7 bases. Germline CDR1 is MGHRA and CDR2 is YSYEKL. This CDR3 has 13 residues. The CDR3 region is CASSQGQPYGYTF. In nucleotides, the CDR3 is TGCGCCAGCAGCCAAGGGCAGCCCTATGGCTACACCTTC.

The rearrangement links TRBV18 to TRBJ2-7, with D perhaps TRBD1 (6 bases). Trimming took 2 bases from V and 6 from J, leaving 11 bases between them. The CDR3 totals 13 residues. CDR1 KGHSH and CDR2 LQKENI come from the germline V gene. CDR3 sequence (DNA): TGTGCCAGCTCACCAACACAGGGAAGCGAGCAGTACTTC. Translation: CASSPTQGSEQYF.

This chain joins TRBV7-3 and TRBJ2-3, with a possible D match to TRBD1 (8 bases). Trimming left V 2 bases short and J 6 bases short, with 18 bases between. Germline assignment: CDR1 SGHTA and CDR2 FQGTGA. The CDR3 is 16 amino acids. CDR3 sequence reads: CASSLRGSGDRDTQYF. CDR3 nucleotide sequence: TGTGCCAGCAGCTTACGAGGCAGCGGGGACAGGGATACGCAGTATTTT.

This sequence joins TRBV7-3 and TRBJ2-3; D is undetermined. This CDR3 has 14 amino acids. Germline lookup yields CDR1 SGHTA and CDR2 FQGTGA. Trimming took 5 bases from V and 5 from J, leaving 14 bases between them. The CDR3 region is CASSLGPPGDTQYF. CDR3 coding DNA: TGTGCCAGCAGCCTAGGACCGCCCGGAGATACGCAGTATTTT.

This clone was observed a single time. The chain uses TRBV5-4 and TRBJ2-5; TRBD1 aligns across 7 bases. Trimming removed 4 bases from V and 2 bases from J; junction bases left unmatched: 5. The CDR3 runs 14 residues. Germline V CDR1 and CDR2: SGHNT, YYREEE (reference sequence). The CDR3 DNA is TGTGCCAGCAGCACTACAGGGGCTCAAGAGACCCAGTACTTC. Its protein product is CASSTTGAQETQYF.

The gene calls are TRBV2 and TRBJ2-5; D not certain. This CDR3 contains 14 residues. Trimming pared 6 bases from V and 0 bases from J, leaving 11 bases between. Germline V lookup: CDR1 SNHLY, CDR2 FYNNEI. CDR3 in DNA: TGTGCCAGCAGAGACAACGAGTACCAAGAGACCCAGTACTTC. Its translation is CASRDNEYQETQYF.

This chain uses TRBV5-1 with TRBJ2-3, with D perhaps matching TRBD1 or TRBD2 (6 bases each). The CDR3 is made up of 15 amino acids. Germline V CDR1 and CDR2: SGHRS, YFSETQ. V was shortened by 0 bases and J by 4 bases, with 12 bases between the two germline ends. CDR3 region: CASSLAGADADTQYF. The CDR3 DNA sequence: TGCGCCAGCAGCTTGGCGGGGGCGGATGCAGATACGCAGTATTTT.

The chain carries TRBV13 and TRBJ1-6; 7 positions agree with TRBD1. The CDR3 length is 15 residues. Germline V gene lookup returns CDR1 PRHDT and CDR2 FYEKMQ (reference sequence). V shed 0 bases and J 7 bases; nucleotides not matched to a gene: 3. The CDR3 DNA reads TGTGCCAGCAGCTTAGGGAACAGGGGCAATTCACCCCTCCACTTT. This encodes CASSLGNRGNSPLHF.

The chain uses TRBV28 and TRBJ1-5; TRBD1 matches at 10 bases. This CDR3 is 16 amino acids long. Germline V gene sequence: CDR1 MDHEN, CDR2 SYDVKM. V gave up 1 base and J gave up 3 bases; unmatched junction bases: 3. CDR3 loop: CASSLFGTGVNQPQHF. For the CDR3, the DNA is TGTGCCAGCAGTTTATTCGGGACAGGGGTCAATCAGCCCCAGCATTTT. Based on the CDR3 plus reference TRBV28 and TRBJ1-5, the full variable domain is DVKVTQSSRYLVKRTGEKVFLECVQDMDHENMFWYRQDPGLGLRLIYFSYDVKMKEKGDIPEGYSVSREKKERFSLILESASTNQTSMYLCASSLFGTGVNQPQHFGDGTRLSIL.

This rearrangement joins TRBV7-7 to TRBJ1-5; D unresolved. Between the trimmed V and J ends, which lost 4 bases and 0 bases, there was a span of 19 bases. The CDR3 totals 18 residues. The germline V gene encodes CDR1 SSHAT and CDR2 FNYEAQ (reference sequence). The CDR3 sequence: CASSYLALRGFSNQPQHF. CDR3 DNA sequence: TGTGCCAGCAGCTACTTAGCCCTACGCGGTTTTAGCAATCAGCCCCAGCATTTT.